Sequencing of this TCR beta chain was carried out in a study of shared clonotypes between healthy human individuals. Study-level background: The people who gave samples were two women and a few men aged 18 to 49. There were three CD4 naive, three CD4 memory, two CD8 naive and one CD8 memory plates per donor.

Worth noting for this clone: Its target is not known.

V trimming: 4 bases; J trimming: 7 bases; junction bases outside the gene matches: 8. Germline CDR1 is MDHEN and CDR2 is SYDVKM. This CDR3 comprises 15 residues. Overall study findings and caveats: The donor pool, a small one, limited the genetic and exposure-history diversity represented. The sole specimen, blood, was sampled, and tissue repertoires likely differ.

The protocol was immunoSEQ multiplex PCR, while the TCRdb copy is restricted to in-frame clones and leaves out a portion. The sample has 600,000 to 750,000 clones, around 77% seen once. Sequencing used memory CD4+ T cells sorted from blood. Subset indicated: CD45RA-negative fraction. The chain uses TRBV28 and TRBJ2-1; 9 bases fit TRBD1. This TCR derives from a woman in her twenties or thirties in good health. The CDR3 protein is CASSSSGTGLNEQFF. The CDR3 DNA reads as TGTGCCAGCAGTTCCTCCGGGACAGGGCTTAATGAGCAGTTCTTC.